This T cell receptor (beta chain) was obtained from a study of T-cell reconstitution after alpha-beta-depleted transplantation in children. Ten or more counts support this clonotype. Unique molecular identifiers tagged the TCRbeta library. TCRdb reprocessed the PCR reads via MiXCR and lists one record per CDR3 protein. The profile shows 700,000 or so distinct CDR3 sequences, around 14% of them singletons. The J segment lost 2 bases and the V segment lost 2 bases, leaving 2 bases of the junction unmatched. Per the germline V gene, CDR1 is MNHEY and CDR2 is SMNVEV (reference sequence). The CDR3 extends over 14 amino acids.

This clonotype was obtained from a girl aged 2 to 10 with congenital amegakaryocytic thrombocytopenia, due to receive a stem cell transplant. The chain combines TRBV27 with TRBJ2-5; 7 nucleotides match TRBD1. The sample in question was PBMCs, obtained before TCRalphabeta/CD19-depleted stem cell transplant. CDR3 protein: CASSLRGLQETQYF. CDR3 DNA: TGTGCCAGCAGTTTAAGGGGGCTGCAAGAGACCCAGTACTTC.